This record covers a single T cell receptor (beta chain). The record originates from a study of blood T cell repertoires in COVID-19. V shed 1 base and J 2 bases; nucleotides not matched to a gene: 0. The CDR3 loop spans 14 amino acids. In germline, CDR1 is LNHNV, CDR2 YYDKDF (reference sequence). Measured with immunoSEQ multiplex PCR; TCRdb has only the in-frame clones, and not every one. This table has around 230,000 clones, more than 75% appearing once. The sequencing input was peripheral blood. V usage is TRBV15 and J usage is TRBJ2-5, with 8 bases that match TRBD2. This clonotype originated in a man aged 45-65 years with COVID-19, enrolled during active disease. The CDR3 protein is CATSRGLAQETQYF. CDR3 sequence (DNA): TGTGCCACCAGCAGAGGACTAGCGCAAGAGACCCAGTACTTC. The full variable domain, rest sourced from reference TRBV15 and TRBJ2-5, is DAMVIQNPRYQVTQFGKPVTLSCSQTLNHNVMYWYQQKSSQAPKLLFHYYDKDFNNEADTPDNFQSRRPNTSFCFLDIRSPGLGDTAMYLCATSRGLAQETQYFGPGTRLLVL.